The present T cell receptor (beta chain) was sequenced within a study of cytomegalovirus exposure and HLA in healthy donors. Whole-study results and caveats: In a later analysis, more than 15,000 TCR beta sequences were associated with HLA alleles at 0.05 false discovery rate. In an earlier analysis, in 620 or so donors, most V segments appeared productive either ~90% or ~30% of the time. In a later analysis, parvovirus B19, influenza, CMV and Epstein-Barr virus appeared linked to several top co-occurrence clusters.

Concerning this clone itself: Its antigen is not identified.

The PCR contained 60 Vbeta and 13 Jbeta primers. Assay: immunoSEQ multiplex PCR; the TCRdb copy retains only in-frame clones and omits some. The sample records fewer than 250,000 clones, roughly three quarters being singletons. The CDR3 has 14 residues. Looked up from germline, CDR1 is SGHRS and CDR2 is YFSETQ. Trimming pared 4 bases from V and 5 bases from J, leaving 15 bases between. V is TRBV5-1 and J is TRBJ2-5; no firm D call. Sequenced sample: PBMCs. This TCR was recovered from a woman between 18 and 29 years old in good health and CMV-seronegative. DNA of the CDR3: TGCGCCAGCAGCCCCGGTAGAGCCCCCGAGACCCAGTACTTC. This translates into CASSPGRAPETQYF.